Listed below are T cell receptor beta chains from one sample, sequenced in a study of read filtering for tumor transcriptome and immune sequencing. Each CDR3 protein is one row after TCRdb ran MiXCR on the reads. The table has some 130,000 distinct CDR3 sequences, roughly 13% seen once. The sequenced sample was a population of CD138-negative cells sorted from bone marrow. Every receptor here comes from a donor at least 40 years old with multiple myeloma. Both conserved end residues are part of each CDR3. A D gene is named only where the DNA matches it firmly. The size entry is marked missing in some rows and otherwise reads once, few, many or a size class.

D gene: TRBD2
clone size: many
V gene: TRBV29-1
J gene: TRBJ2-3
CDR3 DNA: TGCAGCGTTGAAGCTAGCGGGGGCGCCCCGCCAGATACGCAGTATTTT
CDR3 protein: CSVEASGGAPPDTQYF

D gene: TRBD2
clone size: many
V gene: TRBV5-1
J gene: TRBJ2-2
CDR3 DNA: TGCGCCAGCAGCTTGGCGGCCGGGGGGACCAACACCGGGGAGCTGTTTTTT
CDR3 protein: CASSLAAGGTNTGELFF

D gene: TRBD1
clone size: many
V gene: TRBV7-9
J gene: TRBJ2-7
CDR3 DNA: TGTGCCAGCAGCTTAGCGCCCGGGACAGCAGGCTACGAGCAGTACTTC
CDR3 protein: CASSLAPGTAGYEQYF

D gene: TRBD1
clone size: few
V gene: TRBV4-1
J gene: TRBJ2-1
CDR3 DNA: TGCGCCAGCAGTCCAAGGAGTACAGGGGCGAGCTCCTACAATGAGCAGTTCTTC
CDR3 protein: CASSPRSTGASSYNEQFF

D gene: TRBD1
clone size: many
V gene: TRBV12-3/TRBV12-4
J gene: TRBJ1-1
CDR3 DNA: TGTGCCAGCAGCTGGGGGACAGGTCCTGAAGCTTTCTTT
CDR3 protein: CASSWGTGPEAFF

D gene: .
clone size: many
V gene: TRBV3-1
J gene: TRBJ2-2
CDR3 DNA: TGTGCCAGCAGCCCAGCGCGCACCGGGGAGCTGTTTTTT
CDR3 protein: CASSPARTGELFF

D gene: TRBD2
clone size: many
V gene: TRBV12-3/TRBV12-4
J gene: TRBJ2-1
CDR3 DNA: TGTGCCAGCAGTGCGCGGACTAGCGGCTACTACAATGAGCAGTTCTTC
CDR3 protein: CASSARTSGYYNEQFF

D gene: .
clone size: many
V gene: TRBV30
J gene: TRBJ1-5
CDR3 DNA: TGTGCCTGGAGTGTATCAGGCTTGGGGGCCCAGCATTTT
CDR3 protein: CAWSVSGLGAQHF

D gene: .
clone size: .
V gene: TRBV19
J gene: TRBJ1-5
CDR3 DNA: TGTGCCAGTAGTATAGGTCGCCATAGCAATCAGCCCCAGCATTTT
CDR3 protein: CASSIGRHSNQPQHF

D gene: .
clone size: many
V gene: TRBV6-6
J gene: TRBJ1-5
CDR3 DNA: TGTGCCAGCGCCTCCCCCAGCAATCAGCCCCAGCATTTT
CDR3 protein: CASASPSNQPQHF

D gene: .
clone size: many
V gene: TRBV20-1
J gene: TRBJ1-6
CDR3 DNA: TGCAGTGCCCCCCAGCGGAATAAAAATTCACCCCTCCACTTT
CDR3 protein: CSAPQRNKNSPLHF

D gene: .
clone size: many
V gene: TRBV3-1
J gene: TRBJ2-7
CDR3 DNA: TGTGCCAGCAGCAAAAGCGGGACAGCCACCTACGAGCAGTACTTC
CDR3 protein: CASSKSGTATYEQYF

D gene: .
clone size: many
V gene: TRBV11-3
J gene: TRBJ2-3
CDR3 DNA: TGTGCCAGCAGCTTCCGAATGGGGGCCACAGATACGCAGTATTTT
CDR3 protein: CASSFRMGATDTQYF

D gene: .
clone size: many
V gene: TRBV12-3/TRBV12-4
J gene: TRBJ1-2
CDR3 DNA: TGTGCCAGCAGGGACCGGGGGGGAGCCCATGGCTACACCTTC
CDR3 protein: CASRDRGGAHGYTF

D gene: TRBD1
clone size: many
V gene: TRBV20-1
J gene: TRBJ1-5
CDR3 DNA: TGCAGTGCTAGTAATGACAGGGGGAGATATCAGCCCCAGCATTTT
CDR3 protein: CSASNDRGRYQPQHF

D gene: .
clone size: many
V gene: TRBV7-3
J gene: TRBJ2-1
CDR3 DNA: TGTGCCAGCAGCTTAGACAGGAACACCTACAATGAGCAGTTCTTC
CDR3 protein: CASSLDRNTYNEQFF

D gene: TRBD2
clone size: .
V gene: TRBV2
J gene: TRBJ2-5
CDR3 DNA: TGTGCCAGCCCGTCGGCGGGAGTTTACAAAGAGACCCAGTACTTC
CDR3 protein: CASPSAGVYKETQYF

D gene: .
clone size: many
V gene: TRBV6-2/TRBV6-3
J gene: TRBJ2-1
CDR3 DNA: TGTGCCAGCAGAAGGGACCAATACAATGAGCAGTTCTTC
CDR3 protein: CASRRDQYNEQFF

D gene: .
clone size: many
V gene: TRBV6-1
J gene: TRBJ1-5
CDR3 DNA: TGTGCCAGCAGTGAAAACTGGGGACCCTATACCCCTCAGCCCCAGCATTTT
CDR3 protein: CASSENWGPYTPQPQHF

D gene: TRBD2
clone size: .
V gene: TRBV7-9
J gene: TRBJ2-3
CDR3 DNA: TGTGCCAGCAGCCAGGGACTAGCGGGAGTTCGGCTCACAGGTACGCAGTATTTT
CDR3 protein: CASSQGLAGVRLTGTQYF